Sequencing of this T cell receptor (beta chain) was carried out in a study of OX40 agonist ivuxolimab in advanced cancers. Study at large: Treatment received earlier with anti-PD-1, anti-PD-L1 or anti-CTLA-4 agents was allowed, and around 40% had some. Study observations and caveats: Relative to CD4+ cells, CD8+ T cells on average had more expanded clones.

This CDR3 contains 16 residues. Trimming cost V 5 bases and J 3 bases; bases outside gene matches: 5. CDR1 is SGHDN, CDR2 FVKESK, per germline. Data came from immunoSEQ multiplex PCR; TCRdb stores just in-frame clones and leaves some out. The data hold tens of thousands of clones, with about 80% observed a single time. Concerning this clone: Its antigen is unidentified.

Here the sequenced sample was CD4+ or CD8+ T cells sorted from blood, taken in a trial of the OX40 agonist ivuxolimab. The receptor was derived from an adult with an advanced solid tumor such as melanoma, head and neck, liver or kidney cancer. The V call is TRBV14, the J call TRBJ2-1; 12 nucleotides agree with TRBD2. CDR3 in DNA: TGTGCCAGCAGCAATCCGGGACTAGCGGGCTACAATGAGCAGTTCTTC. Translated: CASSNPGLAGYNEQFF.